This passage covers 25 T cell receptor beta chains from one sample sequenced in a study of T cell responses to AZD1222 COVID-19 vaccine. This table comes from immunoSEQ multiplex PCR, and its TCRdb copy is limited to in-frame clones, with some not included. The table lists 130,000 to 150,000 clones, roughly 92% of them singletons. The sample consisted of peripheral blood, taken on day 0 of AZD1222 vaccination. These receptor sequences come from an adult in good health.

The J gene is TRBJ1-2, the V gene TRBV6-5; D unresolved. V dropped 0 bases and J dropped 8 bases, with 13 bases sitting between them. Germline CDR1 is MNHEY and CDR2 is SVGAGI. The CDR3 extends over 14 amino acids. This chain's CDR3 is CASSYSSTARGYTF. DNA for the CDR3: TGTGCCAGCAGTTACTCGAGTACCGCACGGGGCTACACCTTC.

Details on this clone: The same CDR3 arises from other DNA sequences in this sample as well. This chain joins TRBV5-4 and TRBJ1-5, with D possibly TRBD1 on 5 matching bases. The germline gives CDR1 SGHNT, CDR2 YYREEE (reference sequence). The CDR3 has 14 residues. V shed 4 bases and J shed 1 base, with 9 bases lying between them. The CDR3 protein is CASSRAGSNQPQHF. CDR3 coding DNA: TGTGCCAGCAGCCGAGCAGGGAGCAATCAGCCCCAGCATTTT.

The chain is built from TRBV29-1 and TRBJ2-1; no clear D gene. CDR1 is SQVTM and CDR2 is ANQGSEA in the germline V gene. The CDR3 is 13 amino acids. Trimming left V 7 bases short and J 0 bases short, with 10 bases between. The CDR3, as DNA: TGCAGCGGTAGGGCGTCCTCCTACAATGAGCAGTTCTTC. Translated, it gives CSGRASSYNEQFF.

V is TRBV6-5 and J is TRBJ1-1; maybe TRBD1 (5 bases). This CDR3 is 13 amino acids long. The germline CDR1 and CDR2 sequences are MNHEY and SVGAGI. Trimming shortened V by 2 bases and J by 3 bases, and 7 bases separated the two germline ends. The CDR3 spells CASSYRGDTEAFF. Here the CDR3 DNA reads TGTGCCAGCAGTTACCGAGGGGACACTGAAGCTTTCTTT.

This clone was seen a single time. The chain uses TRBV5-1 and TRBJ2-7, with 9 bases matching TRBD2. Trimming cost V 0 bases and J 6 bases; bases outside gene matches: 7. CDR3 length equals 15 residues. Per germline, CDR1 SGHRS and CDR2 YFSETQ. The chain's CDR3 is CASSLAGGRAVEQYF. CDR3 nucleotide sequence: TGCGCCAGCAGCTTGGCCGGCGGGAGGGCTGTCGAGCAGTACTTC.

The chain joins TRBV7-9 to TRBJ2-1, with a possible D match to TRBD2 (6 bases). Trimming shortened V by 5 bases and J by 12 bases, and 26 bases separated the two germline ends. Germline V lookup: CDR1 SEHNR, CDR2 FQNEAQ (reference sequence). The CDR3 totals 16 residues. The CDR3 here is CASSPRLRGVTMRQFF. For the CDR3, the DNA is TGTGCCAGCAGCCCCCGCCTGCGCGGGGTAACAATGAGGCAGTTCTTC.

V usage is TRBV5-1 and J usage is TRBJ2-5, with a possible D match to TRBD2 (6 bases). In germline, CDR1 is SGHRS, CDR2 YFSETQ. Trimming took 7 bases from V and 2 from J, leaving 12 bases between them. There are 13 residues in the CDR3. Here the CDR3 reads CASRGTQQETQYF. In nucleotides, the CDR3 is TGCGCCAGCCGCGGGACCCAGCAAGAGACCCAGTACTTC.

The chain carries TRBV7-9 and TRBJ1-5; D unclear. CDR3 length equals 15 residues. Germline-derived CDR1 and CDR2 are SEHNR and FQNEAQ (reference sequence). V lost 3 bases and J 1 base, leaving 10 bases between the germline ends. The DNA of the CDR3 is TGTGCCAGCAGCTTTGCAGGAAAGAGCAATCAGCCCCAGCATTTT. It translates to CASSFAGKSNQPQHF.

The chain combines TRBV2 with TRBJ1-2; D gene uncertain. The CDR3 consists of 12 residues. Germline CDR1 reads SNHLY; CDR2 reads FYNNEI. The ends were cut back, 6 bases at V and 8 bases at J, with 13 bases in the middle. As DNA, the CDR3 is TGTGCCAGCAGGGGTGATGAGGGCGGCTACACCTTC. Protein: CASRGDEGGYTF.

This clone showed up just a few times. V and J are TRBV28 and TRBJ1-2; D not resolved. The V and J ends lost 8 bases and 2 bases respectively, with 18 bases between them. CDR3 length: 15 amino acids. Germline CDR1 MDHEN, CDR2 SYDVKM. Here the CDR3 reads CASSPAAELNYGYTF. CDR3 nucleotide sequence: TGTGCCAGCTCCCCGGCAGCGGAGTTGAACTATGGCTACACCTTC.

The V gene is TRBV6-1, the J gene TRBJ2-3; 10 nucleotides match TRBD1. Germline V gives CDR1 MNHNS, CDR2 SASEGT. This CDR3 is built from 15 residues. V lost 3 bases, J lost 2 bases, and 2 bases stayed unmatched. CDR3 amino acids: CASSDGTGDTDTQYF. CDR3 in DNA: TGTGCCAGCAGTGATGGGACAGGGGACACAGATACGCAGTATTTT.

The V gene is TRBV12-3 or TRBV12-4, the J gene TRBJ1-1; D not certain. The ends were cut back, 7 bases at V and 1 base at J, with 10 bases in the middle. This CDR3 is 13 amino acids long. The CDR3 coding sequence is TGTGCCAGCATGGTCAGCCCGAACACTGAAGCTTTCTTT. Its translation: CASMVSPNTEAFF.

This chain uses TRBV5-4 with TRBJ1-2, with D perhaps TRBD1 (6 bases). CDR3 length: 14 residues. CDR1 is SGHNT, CDR2 YYREEE, per germline (reference sequence). V lost 4 bases and J 5 bases, leaving 15 bases between the germline ends. CDR3 loop: CASSRNRERYGYTF. The CDR3 DNA is TGTGCCAGCAGCCGAAACAGGGAGCGGTATGGCTACACCTTC.

The chain has TRBV27 and TRBJ1-2; maybe TRBD1 (6 bases). Germline CDR1 MNHEY, CDR2 SMNVEV (reference sequence). This CDR3 has 15 amino acids. The V end lost 5 bases, the J end lost 3 bases, and 16 bases lay between the germline ends. The DNA for the CDR3 is TGTGCCAGCAGTGTGGGGGGCCCAAGGTACTATGGCTACACCTTC. This codes for CASSVGGPRYYGYTF.

This CDR3 reads CASSTWSGSPNYGYTF. For the CDR3, the DNA is TGTGCCAGTAGTACCTGGTCGGGGAGCCCTAACTATGGCTACACCTTC. This chain connects TRBV19 to TRBJ1-2; D is undetermined. The CDR3 loop spans 16 amino acids. From germline, CDR1 is LNHDA and CDR2 SQIVND (reference sequence). Between the trimmed V and J ends, which lost 4 bases and 0 bases, there was a span of 15 bases.

The V gene is TRBV14, the J gene TRBJ1-1, with D perhaps matching TRBD1 (6 bases). CDR3 length equals 12 residues. Germline CDR1 is SGHDN and CDR2 is FVKESK. V dropped 3 bases and J dropped 6 bases, with 8 bases sitting between them. Written as DNA, the CDR3 is TGTGCCAGCAGCCACACAGGGTCTGAAGCTTTCTTT. This codes for CASSHTGSEAFF.

CDR3 DNA sequence: TGCGCCAGCAGCTTGGACAGGGGTCCCTACGAGCAGTACTTC. As protein: CASSLDRGPYEQYF. This rearrangement joins TRBV5-1 to TRBJ2-7; TRBD1 aligns across 7 bases. CDR3 length equals 14 residues. J lost 2 bases, V lost 0 bases, and 2 bases had no gene match. CDR1 SGHRS and CDR2 YFSETQ come from the germline V gene.

The chain joins TRBV19 to TRBJ2-7, with D possibly being TRBD1 (5 bases). Germline V gene lookup returns CDR1 LNHDA and CDR2 SQIVND (reference sequence). CDR3 length: 15 residues. Between the trimmed V and J ends, which lost 3 bases and 3 bases, there was a span of 15 bases. The CDR3, as DNA: TGTGCCAGTAGTATCACAACAGGCCCTTACTACGAGCAGTACTTC. This translates into CASSITTGPYYEQYF.

This chain connects TRBV2 to TRBJ1-2; 7 nucleotides align to TRBD1. The CDR3 has 13 amino acids. The junction had 2 bases not matched to a gene; V was cut back by 4 bases and J by 3 bases. Germline CDR1 is SNHLY and CDR2 is FYNNEI. CDR3 nucleotides: TGTGCCAGCAGTGCGACAGGGTACTATGGCTACACCTTC. It encodes CASSATGYYGYTF. The full variable domain, with the rest looked up from reference TRBV2 and TRBJ1-2, is EPEVTQTPSHQVTQMGQEVILRCVPISNHLYFYWYRQILGQKVEFLVSFYNNEISEKSEIFDDQFSVERPDGSNFTLKIRSTKLEDSAMYFCASSATGYYGYTFGSGTRLTVV.

This chain uses TRBV19 with TRBJ2-5, with TRBD1 matching over 11 bases. The CDR3 consists of 14 residues. Germline V CDR1 and CDR2: LNHDA, SQIVND (reference sequence). V lost 9 bases and J lost 2; bases outside the gene matches: 5. The CDR3 coding sequence is TGTGCCAGAAAGGACAGGGGGCCTCAAGAGACCCAGTACTTC. Protein sequence: CARKDRGPQETQYF.

This chain connects TRBV25-1 to TRBJ1-3; D unclear. The CDR3 length is 15 residues. V was clipped by 6 bases and J by 0 bases, with 12 bases between them. Germline V gene sequence: CDR1 MGHDK, CDR2 SYGVNS. The chain's CDR3 is CASSRQGVSGNTIYF. The CDR3 DNA sequence: TGTGCCAGCAGCCGACAAGGAGTCTCTGGAAACACCATATATTTT.

The chain is built from TRBV7-8 and TRBJ2-5; D uncertain. CDR3 length: 11 residues. Trimming stripped 5 bases from V and 4 bases from J, with 5 bases between. Germline assignment: CDR1 SGHVS and CDR2 FQNEAQ. The CDR3 DNA is TGTGCCAGCAGCGTTGGAGAGACCCAGTACTTC. It yields the protein CASSVGETQYF.

V and J are TRBV3-1 (or the pseudogene TRBV3-2) and TRBJ1-2, with D possibly TRBD1 on 6 matching bases. Trimming took off 0 bases at V and 5 bases at J, with 22 bases between the two ends. CDR3 length: 18 residues. The V gene's germline CDR1 is LGHDT and CDR2 YNNKEL (reference sequence). The CDR3 nucleotides are TGTGCCAGCAGCCAAGATATCGGGACACGCGCGATTCTTTATGGCTACACCTTC. This translates into CASSQDIGTRAILYGYTF.

This chain links TRBV3-1 (or the pseudogene TRBV3-2) with TRBJ2-1; TRBD1 matches at 8 bases. V gave up 1 base and J gave up 3 bases; unmatched junction bases: 2. Per germline, CDR1 LGHDT and CDR2 YNNKEL (reference sequence). The CDR3 runs to 15 residues. The CDR3 nucleotides are TGTGCCAGCAGCCAAGGACAGGGGAACTACAATGAGCAGTTCTTC. The encoded protein is CASSQGQGNYNEQFF.

The gene calls are TRBV27 and TRBJ1-6, with D unclear. This CDR3 region has 17 residues. Per the germline V gene, CDR1 is MNHEY and CDR2 is SMNVEV (reference sequence). Trimming cost V 2 bases and J 6 bases, with 17 bases left between them. CDR3 DNA: TGTGCCAGCAGTTTACGGCCACTTTTCACGGGTAATTCACCCCTCCACTTT. The encoded protein is CASSLRPLFTGNSPLHF.